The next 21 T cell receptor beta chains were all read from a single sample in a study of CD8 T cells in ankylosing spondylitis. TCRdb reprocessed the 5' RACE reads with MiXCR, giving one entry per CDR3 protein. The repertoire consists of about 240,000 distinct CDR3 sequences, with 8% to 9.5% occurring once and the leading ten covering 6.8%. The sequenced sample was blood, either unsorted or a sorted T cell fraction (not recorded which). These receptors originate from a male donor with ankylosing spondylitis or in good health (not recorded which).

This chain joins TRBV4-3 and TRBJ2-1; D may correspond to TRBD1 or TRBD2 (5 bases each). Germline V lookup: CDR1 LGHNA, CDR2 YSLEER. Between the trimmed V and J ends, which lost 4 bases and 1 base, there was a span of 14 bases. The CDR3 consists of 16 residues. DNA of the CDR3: TGCGCCAGCAGCCCCCGTGGGGGTGGTTCCTACAATGAGCAGTTCTTC. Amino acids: CASSPRGGGSYNEQFF.

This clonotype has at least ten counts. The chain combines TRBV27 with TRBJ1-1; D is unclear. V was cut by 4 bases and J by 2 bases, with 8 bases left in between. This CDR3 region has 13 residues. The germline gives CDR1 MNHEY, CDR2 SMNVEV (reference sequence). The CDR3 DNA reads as TGTGCCAGCAGTTCGAGGGCCAACACTGAAGCTTTCTTT. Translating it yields CASSSRANTEAFF.

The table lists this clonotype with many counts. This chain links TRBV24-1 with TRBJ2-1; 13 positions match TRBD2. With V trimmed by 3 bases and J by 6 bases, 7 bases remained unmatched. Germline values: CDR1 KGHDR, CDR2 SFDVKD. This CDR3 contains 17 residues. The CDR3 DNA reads TGTGCCACCAGTGATCCCACGACTAGCGGGGGGTTCAATGAGCAGTTCTTC. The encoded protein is CATSDPTTSGGFNEQFF.

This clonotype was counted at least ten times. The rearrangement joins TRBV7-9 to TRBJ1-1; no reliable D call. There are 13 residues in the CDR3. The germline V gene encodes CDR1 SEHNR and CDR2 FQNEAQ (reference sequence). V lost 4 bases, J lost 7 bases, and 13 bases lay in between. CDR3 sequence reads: CASSSPPGSEAFF. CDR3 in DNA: TGTGCCAGCAGCTCTCCCCCGGGTAGTGAAGCTTTCTTT.

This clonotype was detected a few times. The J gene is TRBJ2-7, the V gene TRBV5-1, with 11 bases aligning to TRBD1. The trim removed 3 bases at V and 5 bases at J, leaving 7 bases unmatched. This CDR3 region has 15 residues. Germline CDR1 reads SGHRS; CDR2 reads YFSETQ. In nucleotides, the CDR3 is TGCGCCAGCAGCTGGGGACAGGGGGTAAGGAACGAGCAGTACTTC. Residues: CASSWGQGVRNEQYF.

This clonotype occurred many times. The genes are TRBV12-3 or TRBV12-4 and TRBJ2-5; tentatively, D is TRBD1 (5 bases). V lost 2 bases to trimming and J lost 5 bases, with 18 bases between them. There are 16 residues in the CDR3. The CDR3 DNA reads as TGTGCCAGCAGTTTAACGACAGCTTCTACACTGGAGACCCAGTACTTC. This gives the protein CASSLTTASTLETQYF.

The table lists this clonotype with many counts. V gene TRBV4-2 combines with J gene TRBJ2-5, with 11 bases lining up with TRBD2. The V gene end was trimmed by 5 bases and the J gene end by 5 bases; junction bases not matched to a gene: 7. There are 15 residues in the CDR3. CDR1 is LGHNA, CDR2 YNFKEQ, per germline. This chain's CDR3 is CASSEPGLAAETQYF. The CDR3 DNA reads TGTGCCAGCAGCGAACCGGGACTAGCGGCTGAGACCCAGTACTTC.

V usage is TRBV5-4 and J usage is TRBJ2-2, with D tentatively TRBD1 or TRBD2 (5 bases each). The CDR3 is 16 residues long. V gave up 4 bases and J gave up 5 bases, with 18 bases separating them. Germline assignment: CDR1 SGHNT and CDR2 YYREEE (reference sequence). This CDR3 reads CASSAEPGRGTGELFF. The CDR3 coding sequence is TGTGCCAGCAGCGCCGAGCCAGGGAGAGGGACCGGGGAGCTGTTTTTT.

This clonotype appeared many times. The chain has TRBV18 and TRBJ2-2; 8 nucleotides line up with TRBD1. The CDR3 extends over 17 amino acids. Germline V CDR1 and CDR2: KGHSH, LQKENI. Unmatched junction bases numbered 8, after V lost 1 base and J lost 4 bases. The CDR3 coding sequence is TGTGCCAGCTCACCACAACAGACAGGGGCAACCACCGGGGAGCTGTTTTTT. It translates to CASSPQQTGATTGELFF. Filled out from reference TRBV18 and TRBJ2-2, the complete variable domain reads NAGVMQNPRHLVRRRGQEARLRCSPMKGHSHVYWYRQLPEEGLKFMVYLQKENIIDESGMPKERFSAEFPKEGPSILRIQQVVRGDSAAYFCASSPQQTGATTGELFFGEGSRLTVL.

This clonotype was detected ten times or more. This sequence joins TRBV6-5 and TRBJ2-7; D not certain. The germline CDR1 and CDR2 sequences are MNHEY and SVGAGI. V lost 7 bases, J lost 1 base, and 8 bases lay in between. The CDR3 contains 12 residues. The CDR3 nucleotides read TGTGCCAGCACCGGATTTTCCTACGAGCAGTACTTC. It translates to CASTGFSYEQYF.

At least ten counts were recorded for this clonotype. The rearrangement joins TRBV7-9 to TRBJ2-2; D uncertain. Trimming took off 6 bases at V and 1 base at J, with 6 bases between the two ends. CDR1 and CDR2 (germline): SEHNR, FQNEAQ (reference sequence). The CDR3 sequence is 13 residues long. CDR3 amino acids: CASRALNTGELFF. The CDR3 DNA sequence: TGTGCCAGCAGAGCCTTGAACACCGGGGAGCTGTTTTTT.

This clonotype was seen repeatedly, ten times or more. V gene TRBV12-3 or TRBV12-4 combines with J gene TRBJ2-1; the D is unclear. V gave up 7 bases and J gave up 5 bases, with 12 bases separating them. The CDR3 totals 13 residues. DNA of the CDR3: TGTGCCAGCACCAAATTAGTAGACAATGAGCAGTTCTTC. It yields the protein CASTKLVDNEQFF.

CDR3 nucleotide sequence: TGTGCCAGCAGCTTGAATGCGGTTGAAGCTTTCTTT. This translates into CASSLNAVEAFF. The chain links TRBV5-5 to TRBJ1-1, with D hard to call. The CDR3 covers 12 residues. Germline assignment: CDR1 SGHKS and CDR2 YYEKEE (reference sequence). Between the trimmed V and J ends, which lost 1 base and 7 bases, there was a span of 8 bases. The variable domain in full, completed from reference TRBV5-5 and TRBJ1-1, reads DAGVTQSPTHLIKTRGQQVTLRCSPISGHKSVSWYQQVLGQGPQFIFQYYEKEERGRGNFPDRFSARQFPNYSSELNVNALLLGDSALYLCASSLNAVEAFFGQGTRLTVV.

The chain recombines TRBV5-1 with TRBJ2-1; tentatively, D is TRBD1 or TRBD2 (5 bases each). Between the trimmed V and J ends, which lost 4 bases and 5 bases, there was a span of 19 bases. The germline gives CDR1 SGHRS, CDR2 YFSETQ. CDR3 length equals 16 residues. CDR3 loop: CASSKLGSQGHNEQFF. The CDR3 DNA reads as TGCGCCAGCAGCAAATTGGGGAGCCAGGGCCACAATGAGCAGTTCTTC.

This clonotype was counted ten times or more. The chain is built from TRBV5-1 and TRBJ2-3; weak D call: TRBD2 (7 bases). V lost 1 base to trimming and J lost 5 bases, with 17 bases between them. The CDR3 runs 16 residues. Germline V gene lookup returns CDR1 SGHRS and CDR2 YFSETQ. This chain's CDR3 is CASSLYSGGRGDTQYF. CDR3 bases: TGCGCCAGCAGCTTGTACTCGGGGGGCCGTGGAGATACGCAGTATTTT.

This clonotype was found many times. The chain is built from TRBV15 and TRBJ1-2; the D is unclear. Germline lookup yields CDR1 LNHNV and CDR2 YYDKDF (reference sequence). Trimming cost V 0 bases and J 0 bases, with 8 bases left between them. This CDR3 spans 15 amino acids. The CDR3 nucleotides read TGTGCCACCAGCAGAGATCGAGCAGCTAACTATGGCTACACCTTC. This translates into CATSRDRAANYGYTF. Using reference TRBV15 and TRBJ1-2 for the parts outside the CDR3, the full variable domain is DAMVIQNPRYQVTQFGKPVTLSCSQTLNHNVMYWYQQKSSQAPKLLFHYYDKDFNNEADTPDNFQSRRPNTSFCFLDIRSPGLGDTAMYLCATSRDRAANYGYTFGSGTRLTVV.

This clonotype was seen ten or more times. In DNA form, the CDR3 reads TGTGCCAGCAGCCTAGGGGCTAGCGGGGGGGGCGAGACCCAGTACTTC. Protein product: CASSLGASGGGETQYF. V gene TRBV7-2 combines with J gene TRBJ2-5; TRBD2 matches 12 bases. CDR1 is SGHTA, CDR2 FQGNSA, per germline. J gave up 5 bases and V 5 bases, and 9 bases lay outside the gene matches. The CDR3 is made up of 16 amino acids.

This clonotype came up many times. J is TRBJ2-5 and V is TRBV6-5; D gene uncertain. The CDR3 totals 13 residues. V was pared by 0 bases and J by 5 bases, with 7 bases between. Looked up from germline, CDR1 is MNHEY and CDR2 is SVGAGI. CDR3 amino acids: CASSYSGFETQYF. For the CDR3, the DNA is TGTGCCAGCAGTTACTCAGGTTTCGAGACCCAGTACTTC.

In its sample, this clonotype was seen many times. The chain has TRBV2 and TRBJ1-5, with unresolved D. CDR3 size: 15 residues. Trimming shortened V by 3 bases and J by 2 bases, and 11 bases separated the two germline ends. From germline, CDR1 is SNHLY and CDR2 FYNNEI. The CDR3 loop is CASSEFDTRNQPQHF. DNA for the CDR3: TGTGCCAGCAGTGAGTTCGACACACGCAATCAGCCCCAGCATTTT. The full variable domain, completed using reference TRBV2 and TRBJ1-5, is EPEVTQTPSHQVTQMGQEVILRCVPISNHLYFYWYRQILGQKVEFLVSFYNNEISEKSEIFDDQFSVERPDGSNFTLKIRSTKLEDSAMYFCASSEFDTRNQPQHFGDGTRLSIL.

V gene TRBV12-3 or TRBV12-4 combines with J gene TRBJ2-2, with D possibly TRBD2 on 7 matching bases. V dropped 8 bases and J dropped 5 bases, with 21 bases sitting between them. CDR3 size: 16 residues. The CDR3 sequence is CASGGGGSMGTGELFF. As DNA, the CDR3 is TGTGCCAGCGGTGGGGGCGGGAGCATGGGAACCGGGGAGCTGTTTTTT.

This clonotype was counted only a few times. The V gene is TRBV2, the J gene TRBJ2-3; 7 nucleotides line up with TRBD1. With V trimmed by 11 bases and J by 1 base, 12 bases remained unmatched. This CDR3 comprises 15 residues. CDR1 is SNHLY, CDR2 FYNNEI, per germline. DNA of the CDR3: TGTGCCTCCTCGAGACCAGGGGGAGGCACAGATACGCAGTATTTT. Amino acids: CASSRPGGGTDTQYF.